Listed below are T cell receptor beta chains from one sample, sequenced in a study of cytomegalovirus exposure and HLA in healthy donors. Measured with immunoSEQ multiplex PCR; TCRdb has only the in-frame clones, and not every one. The data show about 93,000 clones, about four fifths seen once. The sample was PBMCs. These receptors were obtained from a young man in good health and CMV-seronegative. Each CDR3 is given with its conserved first and last residue. A D gene is named only where the DNA matches it firmly. The size entry is marked missing in some rows and otherwise reads once, few, many or a size class.

TGCGCCAGCAGCTTGGGAGGGAGGCGGACTGAAGCTTTCTTT,CASSLGGRRTEAFF,-,TRBV5-1,-,TRBJ1-1
TGTGCCAGCAGCCGAAGGGGGCAGGGGGCGATCACCGGGGAGCTGTTTTTT,CASSRRGQGAITGELFF,TRBD1,TRBV14,-,TRBJ2-2
TGTGCCAGCAGACCTTCGACAGGGTCCTACGAGCAGTACTTC,CASRPSTGSYEQYF,TRBD1,TRBV6-5,few,TRBJ2-7
TGTGCCAGCAGCCGAGACGGGAAGGAGACCCAGTACTTC,CASSRDGKETQYF,-,TRBV2,-,TRBJ2-5
TGTGCCAGCTCACCACTTCCACAGCCAGATACGCAGTATTTT,CASSPLPQPDTQYF,-,TRBV18,-,TRBJ2-3
TGTGCCAGCTCACCGTTACTAGCGGGATCCTCCTACAATGAGCAGTTCTTC,CASSPLLAGSSYNEQFF,TRBD2,TRBV18,-,TRBJ2-1
TGTGCCAGCAGCTTGGATGGGCGTGGGGGAGGCTACGAGCAGTACTTC,CASSLDGRGGGYEQYF,-,TRBV5-6,few,TRBJ2-7
TGTGCCAGCAGCCACCCCGGTTGGACAGGGAGTTTGCGGAGCTCCTACGAGCAGTACTTC,CASSHPGWTGSLRSSYEQYF,TRBD1,TRBV4-2,-,TRBJ2-7
TGTGCCAGCAGTTCCCTACGGGGAGCTAACTATGGCTACACCTTC,CASSSLRGANYGYTF,-,TRBV27,-,TRBJ1-2
TGTGCCAGCAGGTACCCGGGACAGGGACGAGAGACCCAGTACTTC,CASRYPGQGRETQYF,TRBD1,TRBV6-5,-,TRBJ2-5
TGTGCCAGTAATCCTAGCGGGACGATCACAGATACGCAGTATTTT,CASNPSGTITDTQYF,TRBD2,TRBV19,-,TRBJ2-3
TGTGCCAGCAGTAATACAGGACTAGCGGGGAGAGATAACGGGGAGCAGTTCTTC,CASSNTGLAGRDNGEQFF,TRBD2,TRBV28,few,TRBJ2-1
TGTGCCCGGGATGAAGGCCCAGAAGCTTTCTTT,CARDEGPEAFF,-,TRBV30,-,TRBJ1-1
TGCGCCAGCAGCTTGACAGGGCCGAACACCGGGGAGCTGTTTTTT,CASSLTGPNTGELFF,-,TRBV5-1,-,TRBJ2-2
TGTGCCAGCAGCTTAGGGGGGCAGGATTACAATGAGCAGTTCTTC,CASSLGGQDYNEQFF,-,TRBV13,-,TRBJ2-1
TGTGCCAGTAGTATAGATCTTTCAGGGGACGGGACTGAAGCTTTCTTT,CASSIDLSGDGTEAFF,-,TRBV19,-,TRBJ1-1
TGTGCCAGCAGTTCCAGAGGGCTATATGCAGGCAATGAGCAGTTCTTC,CASSSRGLYAGNEQFF,-,TRBV9,-,TRBJ2-1
TGTGCCAGCTCACCACCGGCGGGTAACTATGGCTACACCTTC,CASSPPAGNYGYTF,-,TRBV18,-,TRBJ1-2
TGTGCCAGCAGTCCCCCCGGGACATATACAGATACGCAGTATTTT,CASSPPGTYTDTQYF,-,TRBV28,-,TRBJ2-3
TGTGCCAGCAGCTTTGGCGGTCAGCGGGGGGGCAGAGAGACCCAGTACTTC,CASSFGGQRGGRETQYF,TRBD2,TRBV5-4,-,TRBJ2-5
TGCGCCAGCAGCTTTCAGGGCGATGAAAAACTGTTTTTT,CASSFQGDEKLFF,-,TRBV5-1,-,TRBJ1-4
TGTGCCAGCAGCGTCCTAGCGGGGGGCTCCTACAATGAGCAGTTCTTC,CASSVLAGGSYNEQFF,TRBD2,TRBV9,-,TRBJ2-1